The T cell receptor (beta chain) under discussion was sequenced for a study of blood T cell repertoires in COVID-19. This clone was observed a handful of times. In the source study's methods: Estimated nucleated cell counts came from reference gene primer amplification. Produced via immunoSEQ multiplex PCR; TCRdb's table is partial and in-frame only. That table gives V, J and clone size, and the DNA gave D and trimming. This table has some 170,000 clones, roughly 86% appearing once. The sequencing sample was made of peripheral blood. This TCR came from a woman between 50 and 59 years old with acute or convalescent COVID-19.

The CDR3 here is CASSLRLDQPQHF. The CDR3, as DNA: TGTGCCAGCAGCTTACGGTTAGATCAGCCCCAGCATTTT. The rearrangement links TRBV7-3 to TRBJ1-5; D remains unclear. CDR1 is SGHTA, CDR2 FQGTGA, per germline. This CDR3 is 13 amino acids long. V was clipped by 2 bases and J by 5 bases, with 7 bases between them.